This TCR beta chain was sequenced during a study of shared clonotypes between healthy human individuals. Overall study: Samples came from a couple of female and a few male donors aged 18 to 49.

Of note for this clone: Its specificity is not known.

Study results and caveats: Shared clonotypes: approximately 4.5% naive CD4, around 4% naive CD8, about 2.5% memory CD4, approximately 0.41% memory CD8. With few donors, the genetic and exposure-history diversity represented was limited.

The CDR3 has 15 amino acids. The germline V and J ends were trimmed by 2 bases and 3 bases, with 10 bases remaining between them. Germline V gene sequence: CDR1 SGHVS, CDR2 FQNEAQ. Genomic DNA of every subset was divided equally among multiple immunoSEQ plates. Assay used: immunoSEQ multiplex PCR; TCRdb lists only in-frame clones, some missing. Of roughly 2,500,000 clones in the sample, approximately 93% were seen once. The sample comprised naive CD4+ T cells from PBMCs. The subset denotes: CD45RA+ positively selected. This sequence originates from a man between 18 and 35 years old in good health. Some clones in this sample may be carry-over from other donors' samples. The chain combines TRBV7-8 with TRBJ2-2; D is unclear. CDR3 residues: CASSLRVRDTGELFF. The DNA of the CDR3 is TGTGCCAGCAGCTTACGGGTTCGTGACACCGGGGAGCTGTTTTTT.